One T cell receptor beta chain is described in this entry. This entry comes from a study of blood T cell repertoires in COVID-19. The overall study: Spain, Italy and the United States supplied samples that represented acute and convalescent COVID-19. Sources were T cells, B-cell-depleted T cells, or PBMCs; the material itself was cDNA or gDNA.

Data came from immunoSEQ multiplex PCR; TCRdb stores just in-frame clones and leaves some out. The sample includes 90,000 to 100,000 clones, around 85% of them seen just once. Germline V gene data show CDR1 as SEHNR and CDR2 as FQNEAQ (reference sequence). V lost 0 bases, J lost 4 bases, and 18 bases lay in between. This CDR3 comprises 17 residues. The TCR sequence derives from a human donor in a cohort sampled during active COVID-19. This rearrangement joins TRBV7-9 to TRBJ1-2; D is uncertain. Sequenced material: peripheral blood. The CDR3, as DNA: TGTGCCAGCAGCTTAGCGGGAGGAGAACCCCTGAGCTATGGCTACACCTTC. Protein: CASSLAGGEPLSYGYTF.